Detailed here is one T cell receptor beta chain. The antigen is not known. The entry originates in a study of radiation and T cells in renal cell carcinoma. As for the study in general: Nephrectomy followed 15 Gy stereotactic body radiation by 4 weeks. General study findings and limits: In blood, top tumor clones expanded by 2 weeks, shrinking by 4. No pretreatment tumor biopsies were available for baseline clonotypes.

The germline CDR1 and CDR2 sequences are LNHDA and SQIVND (reference sequence). V was pared by 6 bases and J by 2 bases, with 8 bases of the junction left unmatched. CDR3 length equals 16 residues. Only in-frame clones appear in the TCRdb table, and some are missing; sequencing was by immunoSEQ multiplex PCR. The top ten clones hold more than 5.5% of a sample with some 100,000 clones, over 75% of them seen once. Time point indicated: baseline pretreatment blood. As for treatment: 15 Gy SBRT to primary tumor, nephrectomy 4 weeks later. The chain uses TRBV19 and TRBJ1-5; 9 bases align to TRBD1. The origin of this receptor is a man aged 60 to 69 with renal cell carcinoma. The sequences come from blood, collected from a patient whose treatment included radiotherapy and nephrectomy. In DNA, the CDR3 is TGTGCCAGTAGGGACAGGGGAAATGTACGCAATCAGCCCCAGCATTTT. Translated: CASRDRGNVRNQPQHF.